Sequencing of this T cell receptor beta chain was carried out in a study of cytotoxic CD8 clonotypes in ibrutinib-treated CLL (dated by TCRdb to the early 2020s). Turning to the overall study: The cohort included some 14 treatment-naive and eleven to twelve relapsed/refractory patients; around 18 were IGHV unmutated. Responses were partial in 24 patients and complete in 2; after median about 63 months follow-up, around 15 stayed in remission and approximately twelve progressed. Response samples were obtained after a median of approximately eleven months of treatment, with a range of roughly 6 to 36 months. On average, each sample had approximately 260,000 productive templates and roughly 95,000 productive rearrangements. Longitudinal samples were obtainable from 26 of the 86 participants in the trial. Cryopreserved peripheral blood mononuclear cells were obtained prior to treatment, at the time of response, and at either disease progression or sustained remission. All remission and progressive disease samples were collected while patients were still receiving ibrutinib.

On a MiSeq, deep resolution sequencing aimed for a depth between 1 in 1 million and 1 in 200,000 T cells, with each clonotype covered around 10x on average. The immunoSEQ hsTCRB Kit was used to generate TCR beta libraries. Processing in the source paper ran as follows. The data were analyzed with ImmunoSEQ Analyzer and ImmunoSEQ Data Assistant, and V, D and J gene assignments followed IMGT definitions. Clonality was computed as one minus normalized Shannon entropy of productive rearrangement frequencies, ranging from 0 to 1. Only overrepresented clonotypes making up at least 0.05% of the repertoire of each patient were included in the public clonotype analysis. About 13 age-matched healthy donor repertoires from immuneACCESS were used as controls for clonality. TCRdb limited this immuneACCESS table to in-frame rearrangements with V and J called. A share of clones is missing; checked studies link under half to unresolved V genes, and the rest is unexplained. The V and J calls and clone size are taken from that table; D and trimming were inferred from the DNA. The sample profile shows about 250,000 clones; 60% to 75% of them were found once. The top ten clonotypes cover approximately 15% of the sample.

The research as a whole found: Clonality rose at ibrutinib response, remained stable during sustained remission, and dropped back toward baseline at progression. Baseline clonality exceeded that of age-matched healthy donors and correlated strongly with circulating CD8+ T-cell counts. Public clonotypes were found to be uncommon and were observed to contract or remain stable during treatment; the increase in clonality was shown to reflect expansion of private clonotypes at ibrutinib response. Sampling times were not matched between sustained-remission and progressing patients, and lymph node repertoires were not studied.

In the case of this clone: Its specific antigen is unknown. No much larger clone exists at a distance of one base, and base qualities are not known.

From V the trimming removes 0 bases and from J it removes 9 bases, while the gene matches leave 2 bases of the junction unaccounted for. Looking up the germline V gene yields CDR1 KGHSH and CDR2 LQKENI. Reading from cysteine to phenylalanine, the CDR3 counts 13 amino acids. Kept here is only the CDR3 DNA, which spans 39 bases and is read in frame from base 1. The intended sense of this specimen's time point label: around 25 months on ibrutinib. For TCR beta library preparation, about 2 micrograms of genomic DNA were extracted from the cryopreserved PBMCs. Longitudinal blood samples from CLL patients on ibrutinib monotherapy were analyzed using high-throughput TCR beta sequencing. Patients were enrolled in a phase 2 open-label single-center ibrutinib monotherapy trial.

This sequence was found in a human donor with chronic lymphocytic leukemia. The V and J genes are TRBV18 and TRBJ1-5, with 7 central nucleotides matching TRBD1. Sample: PBMCs, taken after 24 months of ibrutinib treatment. The DNA sequence reads TGTGCCAGCTCACCACCCTACAGGGGGCCCCAGCATTTT. Its coded protein is CASSPPYRGPQHF.